These 9 T cell receptor beta chains share one sample of origin, sequenced in a study of T cells after yellow fever vaccination. TCRdb ran MiXCR on the 5' RACE reads and lists one entry per CDR3 protein. This sample has hundreds of thousands of distinct CDR3 sequences, with 6.2% found just once. The sample here was PBMCs, taken 5 days after the yellow fever booster vaccination. The receptor set was obtained from a man aged 25 to 40 who received the YFV17D yellow fever vaccine.

On this clonotype: The junction shows a germline mismatch at one end, possibly a read error. The rearrangement joins TRBV28 to TRBJ2-3; a weak D match, TRBD1 (6 bases). Per the germline V gene, CDR1 is MDHEN and CDR2 is SYDVKM. This CDR3 has 14 residues. The CDR3 region has the DNA TGTGCCAGCAGACCTCAGGGGCGCACAGATACGAAGTATTTT. This sequence encodes CASRPQGRTDTKYF.

This clonotype occurred many times. The CDR3 protein is CASSLGAIQDTQYF. CDR3 DNA sequence: TGCGCCAGCAGCTTGGGAGCGATTCAGGATACGCAGTATTTT. The gene calls are TRBV5-1 and TRBJ2-3; D is undetermined. Germline V lookup: CDR1 SGHRS, CDR2 YFSETQ. The CDR3 is 14 residues long. Trimming removed 0 bases from V and 6 bases from J, with 11 bases in between.

This clonotype turned up a few times. V usage is TRBV7-8 and J usage is TRBJ2-1, with TRBD2 matching 8 bases. Losses at the gene ends were 0 bases for V and 15 bases for J; bases not matched to a gene: 7. CDR3 length: 13 residues. Per germline, CDR1 SGHVS and CDR2 FQNEAQ. CDR3: CASSLAGLVVGFF. For the CDR3, the DNA is TGTGCCAGCAGCTTAGCGGGACTAGTAGTTGGGTTCTTC. Using reference TRBV7-8 and TRBJ2-1 for the parts outside the CDR3, the full variable domain is GAGVSQSPRYKVAKRGQDVALRCDPISGHVSLFWYQQALGQGPEFLTYFQNEAQLDKSGLPSDRFFAERPEGSVSTLKIQRTQQEDSAVYLCASSLAGLVVGFFGPGTRLTVL.

This sequence joins TRBV30 and TRBJ1-2; tentatively, D is TRBD1 (5 bases). Between the trimmed V and J ends, which lost 0 bases and 9 bases, there was a span of 14 bases. CDR3 length: 13 amino acids. Germline lookup yields CDR1 GTSNPN and CDR2 SVGIG (reference sequence). DNA of the CDR3: TGTGCCTGGAGTGTACGAGGGGAAAGGAGCTACACCTTC. Amino acid sequence: CAWSVRGERSYTF.

This clonotype was seen more than once but under ten times. This chain links TRBV12-3 or TRBV12-4 with TRBJ1-4; D perhaps matches TRBD1 (5 bases). The CDR3 totals 13 residues. V was trimmed by 6 bases and J by 8 bases, leaving 13 bases between them. In nucleotides, the CDR3 is TGTGCCAGCAGGGACCTAGGGGACGAAAAACTGTTTTTT. It translates to CASRDLGDEKLFF.

A few counts support this clonotype. V gene TRBV5-6 combines with J gene TRBJ2-5; unclear D gene. The germline V and J ends were trimmed by 1 base and 4 bases, with 11 bases remaining between them. The CDR3 sequence is 14 residues long. CDR1 is SGHDT and CDR2 is YYEEEE in the germline V gene. The CDR3 nucleotides are TGTGCCAGCAGCTTGCTAACCGCTGGAGAGACCCAGTACTTC. It yields the protein CASSLLTAGETQYF.

This clonotype occurred many times. The V call is TRBV12-3 or TRBV12-4, the J call TRBJ2-7; 8 bases are shared with TRBD2. CDR3 size: 13 residues. The trim removed 7 bases at V and 5 bases at J, leaving 7 bases unmatched. This chain's CDR3 is CASTFSGTDEQYF. CDR3 DNA: TGTGCCAGCACTTTTAGCGGGACGGACGAGCAGTACTTC.

V is TRBV20-1 and J is TRBJ2-6, with no clear D. The CDR3 contains 16 residues. V was trimmed by 5 bases and J by 4 bases, leaving 18 bases between them. The germline CDR1 and CDR2 sequences are DFQATT and SNEGSKA (reference sequence). The CDR3 nucleotides are TGCAGTGCTTCTCTCAAAGGGCTTTACGGGGCCAACGTCCTGACTTTC. It codes for CSASLKGLYGANVLTF.

The chain is built from TRBV20-1 and TRBJ2-7; maybe TRBD2 (7 bases). Germline CDR1 reads DFQATT; CDR2 reads SNEGSKA (reference sequence). CDR3 length: 13 residues. The V end lost 8 bases, the J end lost 5 bases, and 19 bases lay between the germline ends. The CDR3 DNA reads TGCAGTCTCTTACGGGGGGCCAACCACGAGCAGTACTTC. This sequence encodes CSLLRGANHEQYF.